The sequence of this TCR beta chain was determined in a study of CD8 T cells in cerebrospinal fluid in Alzheimer's disease (TCRdb year 2020). Study-wide context: The study used two single-cell methods, plate-based nested PCR sequencing and droplet-based sequencing, to evaluate clonal expansion of CSF T cells. Whether clonally expanded T cells were present in cerebrospinal fluid from healthy elderly individuals and from patients with neurodegenerative disease was tested. In the droplet-based CSF analysis comparing patients with controls, roughly nine healthy controls (around 11,000 cells) and roughly nine patients with MCI or Alzheimer's disease (about 9,600 cells) were included. CSF gene-expression analysis, which included Parkinson's disease patients, covered some 25 samples in total. Broad study findings and their caveats: The EBV-specific clones were neither the most highly expanded clones nor enriched among patients. In pooled data, a highly expanded clone (at least 3% of TCRs) was found in 1 of 10 healthy subjects versus most of the 6 Alzheimer's patients. The authors warned that finding EBV-specific TCRs in CSF does not prove a causal connection between EBV and Alzheimer's disease. The overall clonality comparison included only samples with detectable clones (roughly 11 healthy, 5 MCI, 5 AD, 6 PD). Compared with controls, patients with MCI or Alzheimer's disease had a higher percentage of their CSF TCRs made up by the single largest clone.

The CDR3 numbers 13 residues from cysteine through phenylalanine. The coding DNA is unavailable. Per the germline V gene, MDHEN is the CDR1 and SYDVKM is the CDR2. None of the participants had acute infectious disease, and every participant was in good physical condition. For droplet-based sequencing, live CSF cells were sorted using a live/dead marker. CSF was obtained by lumbar puncture, and immune cells were pelleted by centrifugation at 300g. CSF samples were inspected for red blood cells, and any blood-contaminated sample was excluded. CSF cells were cryopreserved in freezing medium, frozen overnight at -80 °C, and then stored in liquid nitrogen. CSF samples were stored for less than seven months before analysis. Frequency alone marks this clonotype as medium-sized (0.01 to 0.1%); no count is stored. Its antigen is not yet known. The library was prepared using 10x single-cell sequencing. Profiling of CSF cells was done with 10X Genomics single-cell V(D)J and 5' gene-expression libraries. An Illumina NextSeq550 was used to sequence the CSF single-cell TCR libraries. As for how the authors treated the data: V(D)J reads were aligned to the vdj-GRCh38 alts ensemble 2.0.0 reference and were analysed with the Cell Ranger vdj pipeline. Clonotypes were defined as cell barcodes sharing the same set of productive CDR3 nucleotide sequences. To link clonality with transcriptional profiles, clonotype information was incorporated into Seurat v3.0 gene-expression metadata. Any CSF cell with more than 1,800 genes, more than 7,500 UMIs or more than 10% mitochondrial reads was removed. To find TCRs with known antigen specificity, CDR3-beta sequences were matched against VDJdb. Clone sharing was examined by network analysis using the R package qgraph, in which only TCRs with complete alpha and beta chains were included. TCRdb reprocessed the reads and lists each CDR3 protein sequence as a single entry, with no DNA. Clone size and V and J calls follow TCRdb, not the original study. The table held for this sample gives roughly 1,400 distinct CDR3 sequences. The biggest ten clones account for less than 7% of the sample.

The source is a human donor in good health. The chain uses TRBV28 and TRBJ1-2; TCRdb picks TRBD1, but there is no DNA to check that call. Material for sequencing was cerebrospinal fluid. The CDR3: CASSLGQNYGYTF.